A selection of T cell receptor beta chains follows, all from one sample in a study of CD8+CD57+ T cells in acquired aplastic anemia. TCRdb ran MiXCR on the reads and lists one entry per CDR3 protein. The table has about 180,000 distinct CDR3 sequences, about 60% seen once. Specimen: sorted CD4+, CD8+, or CD8+CD57+ T cells (not recorded which) from PBMCs. The receptors were gathered from a human donor with aplastic anemia. The CDR3 runs from the conserved cysteine through the conserved F or W. A D gene is named only where the DNA matches it firmly. Only some rows state a clone size, as once, few, many or a class for expanded clones.

j_call v_call cdr3_length d_call clone_size cdr3_aa cdr3_nt
TRBJ1-3 TRBV7-8 18 TRBD1 . CASSLTAGGAGYGYTIYF TGTGCCAGCAGCTTAACGGCAGGGGGCGCAGGCTATGGCTACACCATATATTTT
TRBJ1-1 TRBV6-5 15 . many CASSYSIVGGTEAFF TGTGCCAGCAGTTACTCGATAGTTGGTGGCACTGAAGCTTTCTTT
TRBJ2-5 TRBV7-2 13 . . CASSTSYQETQYF TGTGCCAGCAGCACTAGTTATCAAGAGACCCAGTACTTC
TRBJ2-1 TRBV10-3 13 . . CAISEEGTDEQFF TGTGCCATCAGTGAAGAGGGAACGGATGAGCAGTTCTTC
TRBJ1-2 TRBV5-1 17 TRBD1 many CASSLDQGTGSNYGYTF TGCGCCAGCAGCTTGGACCAAGGGACAGGGTCCAACTATGGCTACACCTTC
TRBJ2-1 TRBV12-3/TRBV12-4 14 . once CASSEANEANEQFF TGTGCCAGCAGTGAAGCGAACGAGGCGAATGAGCAGTTCTTC
TRBJ1-5 TRBV20-1 15 . many CSATYRGEGNQPQHF TGCAGTGCAACCTACCGAGGGGAGGGCAATCAGCCCCAGCATTTT
TRBJ1-5 TRBV20-1 14 . . CSARDRRTNQPQHF TGCAGTGCTAGAGATAGGCGGACCAATCAGCCCCAGCATTTT
TRBJ1-6 TRBV7-9 16 TRBD1 . CASSLRTGNPNSPLHF TGTGCCAGCAGCCTCAGGACAGGGAACCCTAATTCACCCCTCCACTTT
TRBJ2-7 TRBV27 14 . many CASSFRTADYEQYF TGTGCCAGCAGTTTCAGGACAGCGGACTACGAGCAGTACTTC
TRBJ1-2 TRBV7-2 18 . . CASSLHAQNTEANYGYTF TGTGCCAGCAGCTTACACGCACAGAACACTGAAGCTAACTATGGCTACACCTTC
TRBJ2-7 TRBV20-1 14 TRBD2 . CSAESGTTTYEQYF TGCAGTGCCGAGTCCGGGACTACCACCTACGAGCAGTACTTC
TRBJ2-7 TRBV7-9 13 . . CTSSFSDNYEQYF TGTACCAGCAGTTTTTCTGACAACTACGAGCAGTACTTC
TRBJ2-1 TRBV7-3 11 . . CASGTVFEQFF TGTGCCAGCGGGACCGTATTTGAGCAGTTCTTC
TRBJ1-5 TRBV19 15 TRBD1 . CASSTGTGEDQPQHF TGTGCCAGTAGTACGGGGACAGGGGAGGATCAGCCCCAGCATTTT
TRBJ1-4 TRBV7-9 14 . . CASSSQNPNEKLFF TGTGCCAGCAGCTCACAAAATCCTAATGAAAAACTGTTTTTT
TRBJ2-4 TRBV7-2 17 TRBD2 many CASSLKAGGLAKNIQYF TGTGCCAGCAGCTTAAAAGCGGGGGGGCTAGCCAAAAACATTCAGTACTTC
TRBJ2-2 TRBV20-1 14 . . CSARATQGPGELFF TGCAGTGCTAGAGCGACTCAAGGACCCGGGGAGCTGTTTTTT
TRBJ2-3 TRBV24-1 14 TRBD1 . CATSDSTGADTQYF TGTGCCACCAGTGACAGTACAGGGGCAGATACGCAGTATTTT
TRBJ2-1 TRBV24-1 14 TRBD2 . CATSRTSGSNEQFF TGTGCCACCTCTAGGACTAGCGGGAGCAATGAGCAGTTCTTC
TRBJ2-3 TRBV2 14 . . CASVGGSGLDTQYF TGTGCCAGCGTAGGGGGATCGGGACTAGATACGCAGTATTTT
TRBJ2-2 TRBV7-8 15 . . CASSLAGDHTGELFF TGTGCCAGCAGCTTAGCGGGGGATCACACCGGGGAGCTGTTTTTT
TRBJ2-2 TRBV2 16 TRBD2 . CASGGTSGGYAGELFF TGTGCCAGCGGGGGGACTAGCGGGGGGTACGCCGGGGAGCTGTTTTTT
TRBJ2-5 TRBV7-9 14 . . CASTKTTSQETQYF TGTGCCAGCACCAAGACTACTTCCCAAGAGACCCAGTACTTC
TRBJ2-3 TRBV19 14 TRBD2 . CASSYGTSEDTQYF TGTGCCAGTAGTTACGGGACTAGCGAAGATACGCAGTATTTT
TRBJ2-7 TRBV24-1 15 TRBD1 . CATSDGTVSPYEQYF TGTGCCACCAGTGACGGGACAGTAAGCCCCTACGAGCAGTACTTC
TRBJ2-7 TRBV7-7 18 . once CANSFGQGVLFTSDEQYF TGTGCTAACAGCTTTGGGCAGGGTGTCCTTTTTACTTCAGACGAGCAGTACTTC
TRBJ1-2 TRBV9 14 TRBD1 few CASSEGQGGYGYTF TGTGCCAGCAGCGAGGGACAGGGGGGCTATGGCTACACCTTC